The clone carrying this T cell receptor beta chain was counted a few times. The study profiled TCR beta VDJ and CDR3 using genomic DNA as template. TCRdb itself ran the reads through MiXCR, one entry per CDR3 protein. Of 200,000 or so distinct CDR3 sequences listed, 64% were seen once; the top ten hold under 60%. This record belongs to a study of CD8+CD57+ T cells in acquired aplastic anemia. This CDR3 has 13 residues. Trimming stripped 0 bases from V and 8 bases from J, with 7 bases between. CDR1 and CDR2 from the germline V gene are LNHNV and YYDKDF (reference sequence). The TCR sequence derives from a human donor with severe aplastic anemia or a healthy control (not recorded which). This sequence joins TRBV15 and TRBJ1-4, with D perhaps matching TRBD1 (5 bases). Material for sequencing was sorted CD4+, CD8+, or CD8+CD57+ T cells (not recorded which) from PBMCs. CDR3 sequence reads: CATSREGREKLFF. The DNA for the CDR3 is TGTGCCACCAGCAGAGAGGGGCGGGAAAAACTGTTTTTT.